This TCR beta chain originates from a study of T-cell memory formation after mild COVID-19. Trimming removed 4 bases from V and 6 bases from J, with 15 bases in between. This CDR3 has 15 residues. Germline V gene lookup returns CDR1 LGHNA and CDR2 YSLEER. This clonotype came up a few times. Using its own MiXCR run on the 5' RACE reads, TCRdb lists one record per CDR3 protein. The data contain more than 150,000 distinct CDR3 sequences, less than 20% of them singletons. The TCR comes from a man in his late teens or twenties who had mild COVID-19 (a few samples of this study predate the infection). Cell type and time point are not known. Material: PBMCs or a T cell subset sorted from them (not recorded which). V is TRBV4-3 and J is TRBJ2-2; D gene uncertain. Here the CDR3 DNA reads TGCGCCAGCAGCCGAGATCTGGGCACCGCCGGGGAGCTGTTTTTT. Amino acids: CASSRDLGTAGELFF.